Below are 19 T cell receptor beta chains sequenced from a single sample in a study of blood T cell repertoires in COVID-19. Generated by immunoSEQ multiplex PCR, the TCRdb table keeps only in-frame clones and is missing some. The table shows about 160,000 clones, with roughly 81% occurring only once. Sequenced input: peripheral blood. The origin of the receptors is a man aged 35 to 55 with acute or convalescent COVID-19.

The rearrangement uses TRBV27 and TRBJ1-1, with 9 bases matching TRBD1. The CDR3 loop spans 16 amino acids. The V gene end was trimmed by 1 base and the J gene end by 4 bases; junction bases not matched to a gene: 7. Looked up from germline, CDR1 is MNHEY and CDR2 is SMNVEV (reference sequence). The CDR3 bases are TGTGCCAGCAGTTTATTAATAACAGGGGGCGGCACTGAAGCTTTCTTT. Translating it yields CASSLLITGGGTEAFF.

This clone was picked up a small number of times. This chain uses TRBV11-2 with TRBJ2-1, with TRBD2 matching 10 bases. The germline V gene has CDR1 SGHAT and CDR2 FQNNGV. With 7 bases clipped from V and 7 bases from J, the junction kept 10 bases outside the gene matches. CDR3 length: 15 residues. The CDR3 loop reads CASTLFLAGDNEQFF. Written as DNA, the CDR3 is TGTGCCAGCACCCTATTCCTAGCGGGGGATAATGAGCAGTTCTTC.

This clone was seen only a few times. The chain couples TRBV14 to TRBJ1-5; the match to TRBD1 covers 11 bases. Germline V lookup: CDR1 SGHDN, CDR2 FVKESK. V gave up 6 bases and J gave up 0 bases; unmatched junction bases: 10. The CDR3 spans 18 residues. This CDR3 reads CASRRKRDRGDSNQPQHF. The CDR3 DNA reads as TGTGCCAGCAGGAGGAAACGGGACAGGGGGGATAGCAATCAGCCCCAGCATTTT.

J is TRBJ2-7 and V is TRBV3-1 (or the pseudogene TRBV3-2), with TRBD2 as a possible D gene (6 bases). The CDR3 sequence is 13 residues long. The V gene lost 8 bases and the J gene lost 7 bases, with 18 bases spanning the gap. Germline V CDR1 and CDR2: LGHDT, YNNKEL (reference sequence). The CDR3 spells CASGPGGGREQYF. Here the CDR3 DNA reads TGTGCCAGCGGGCCTGGTGGGGGGAGGGAGCAGTACTTC.

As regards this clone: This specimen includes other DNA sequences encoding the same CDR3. The CDR3 coding sequence is TGTGCCAGCAGCTTGGGGGCCGGGGGGTACAATGAGCAGTTCTTC. Translating it yields CASSLGAGGYNEQFF. The chain carries TRBV5-4 and TRBJ2-1; 7 bases agree with TRBD2. Per the germline V gene, CDR1 is SGHNT and CDR2 is YYREEE (reference sequence). The CDR3 has 15 residues. V lost 0 bases to trimming and J lost 4 bases; unmatched junction nucleotides: 4.

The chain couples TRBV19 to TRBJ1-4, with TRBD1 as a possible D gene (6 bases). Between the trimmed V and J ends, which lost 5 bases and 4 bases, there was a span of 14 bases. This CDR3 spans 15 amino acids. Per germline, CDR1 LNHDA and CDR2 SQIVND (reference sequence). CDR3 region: CASSSLTGYNEKLFF. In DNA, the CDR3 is TGTGCCAGTAGTTCATTGACAGGATATAATGAAAAACTGTTTTTT.

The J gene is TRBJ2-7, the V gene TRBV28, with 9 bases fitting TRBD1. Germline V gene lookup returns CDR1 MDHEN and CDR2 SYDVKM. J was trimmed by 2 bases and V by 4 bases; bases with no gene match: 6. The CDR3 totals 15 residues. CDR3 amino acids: CASSSLGTGPYEQYF. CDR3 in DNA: TGTGCCAGCAGTTCTTTAGGGACAGGGCCCTACGAGCAGTACTTC.

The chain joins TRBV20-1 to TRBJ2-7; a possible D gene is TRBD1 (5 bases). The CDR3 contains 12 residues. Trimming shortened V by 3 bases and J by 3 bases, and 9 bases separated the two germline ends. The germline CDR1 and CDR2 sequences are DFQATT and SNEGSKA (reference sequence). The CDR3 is CSASNRHYEQYF. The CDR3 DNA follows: TGCAGTGCTAGTAACAGGCACTACGAGCAGTACTTC.

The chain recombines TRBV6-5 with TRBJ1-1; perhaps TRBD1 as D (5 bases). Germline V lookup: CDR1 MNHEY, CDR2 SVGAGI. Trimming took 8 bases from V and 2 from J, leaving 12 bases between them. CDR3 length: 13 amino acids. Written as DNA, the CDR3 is TGTGCCAGCCAACTCACAGGAAACACTGAAGCTTTCTTT. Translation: CASQLTGNTEAFF.

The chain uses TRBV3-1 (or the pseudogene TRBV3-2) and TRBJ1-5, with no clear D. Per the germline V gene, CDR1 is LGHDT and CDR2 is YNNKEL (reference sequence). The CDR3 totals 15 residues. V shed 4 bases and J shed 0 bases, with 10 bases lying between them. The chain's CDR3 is CASSPFGYSNQPQHF. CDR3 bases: TGTGCCAGCAGCCCGTTCGGGTATAGCAATCAGCCCCAGCATTTT.

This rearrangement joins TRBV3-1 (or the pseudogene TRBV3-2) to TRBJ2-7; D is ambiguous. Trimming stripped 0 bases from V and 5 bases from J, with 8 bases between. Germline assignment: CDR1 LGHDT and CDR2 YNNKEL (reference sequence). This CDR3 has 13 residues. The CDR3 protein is CASSQDYGDEQYF. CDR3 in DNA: TGTGCCAGCAGCCAAGATTACGGTGACGAGCAGTACTTC.

The CDR3 nucleotides read TGTGCCAGTAGTATCCTCGACAGGGTCTCTGGAAACACCATATATTTT. Amino acids: CASSILDRVSGNTIYF. The rearrangement links TRBV19 to TRBJ1-3, with 7 positions matching TRBD1. Germline-derived CDR1 and CDR2 are LNHDA and SQIVND (reference sequence). J lost 0 bases, V lost 3 bases, and 5 bases had no gene match. This CDR3 contains 16 residues. Full variable domain (outside the CDR3, taken from reference TRBV19 and TRBJ1-3): DGGITQSPKYLFRKEGQNVTLSCEQNLNHDAMYWYRQDPGQGLRLIYYSQIVNDFQKGDIAEGYSVSREKKESFPLTVTSAQKNPTAFYLCASSILDRVSGNTIYFGEGSWLTVV.

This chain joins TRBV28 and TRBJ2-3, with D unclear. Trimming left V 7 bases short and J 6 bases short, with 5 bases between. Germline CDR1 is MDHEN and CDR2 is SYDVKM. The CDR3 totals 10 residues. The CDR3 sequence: CASTGDTQYF. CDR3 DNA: TGTGCCAGCACCGGGGATACGCAGTATTTT.

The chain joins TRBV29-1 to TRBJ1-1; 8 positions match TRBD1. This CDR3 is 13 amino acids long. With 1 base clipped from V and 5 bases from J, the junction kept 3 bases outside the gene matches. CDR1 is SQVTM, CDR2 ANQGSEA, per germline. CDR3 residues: CSVEVTGGTEAFF. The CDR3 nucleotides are TGCAGCGTTGAAGTCACAGGGGGGACTGAAGCTTTCTTT. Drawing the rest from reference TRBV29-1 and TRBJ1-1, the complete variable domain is SAVISQKPSRDICQRGTSLTIQCQVDSQVTMMFWYRQQPGQSLTLIATANQGSEATYESGFVIDKFPISRPNLTFSTLTVSNMSPEDSSIYLCSVEVTGGTEAFFGQGTRLTVV.

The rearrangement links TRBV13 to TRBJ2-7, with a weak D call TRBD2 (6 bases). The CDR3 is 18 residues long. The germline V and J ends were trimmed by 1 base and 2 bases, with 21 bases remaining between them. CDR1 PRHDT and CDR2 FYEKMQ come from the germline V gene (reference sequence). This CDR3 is CASSLVSMGGPGAYEQYF. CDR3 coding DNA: TGTGCCAGCAGCTTAGTATCTATGGGAGGCCCTGGGGCCTACGAGCAGTACTTC.

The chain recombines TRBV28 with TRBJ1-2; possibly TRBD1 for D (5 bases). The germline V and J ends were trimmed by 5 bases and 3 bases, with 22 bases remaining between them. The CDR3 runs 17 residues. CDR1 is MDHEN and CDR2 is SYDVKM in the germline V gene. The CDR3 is CASSPPSKKTADYGYTF. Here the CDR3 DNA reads TGTGCCAGCAGTCCACCATCAAAAAAGACAGCCGACTATGGCTACACCTTC.

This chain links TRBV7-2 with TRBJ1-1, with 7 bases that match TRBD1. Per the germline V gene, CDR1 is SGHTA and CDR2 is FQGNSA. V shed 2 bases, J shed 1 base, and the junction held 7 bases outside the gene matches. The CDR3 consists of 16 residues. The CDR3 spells CASSLIVGQPNTEAFF. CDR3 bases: TGTGCCAGCAGCTTAATAGTGGGACAGCCGAACACTGAAGCTTTCTTT.

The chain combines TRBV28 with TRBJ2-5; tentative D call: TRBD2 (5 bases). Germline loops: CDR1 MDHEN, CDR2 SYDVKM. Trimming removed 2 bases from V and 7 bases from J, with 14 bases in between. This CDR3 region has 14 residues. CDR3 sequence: CASSLGGSWGTQYF. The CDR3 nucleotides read TGTGCCAGCAGTTTAGGAGGCTCCTGGGGGACCCAGTACTTC. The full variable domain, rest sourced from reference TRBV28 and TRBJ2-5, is DVKVTQSSRYLVKRTGEKVFLECVQDMDHENMFWYRQDPGLGLRLIYFSYDVKMKEKGDIPEGYSVSREKKERFSLILESASTNQTSMYLCASSLGGSWGTQYFGPGTRLLVL.

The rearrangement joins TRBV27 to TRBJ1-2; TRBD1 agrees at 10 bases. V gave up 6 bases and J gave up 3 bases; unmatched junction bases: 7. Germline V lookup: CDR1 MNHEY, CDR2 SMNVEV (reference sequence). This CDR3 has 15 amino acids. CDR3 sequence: CASRDLGQGYYGYTF. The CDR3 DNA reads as TGTGCCAGCAGAGACCTGGGACAGGGGTACTATGGCTACACCTTC.